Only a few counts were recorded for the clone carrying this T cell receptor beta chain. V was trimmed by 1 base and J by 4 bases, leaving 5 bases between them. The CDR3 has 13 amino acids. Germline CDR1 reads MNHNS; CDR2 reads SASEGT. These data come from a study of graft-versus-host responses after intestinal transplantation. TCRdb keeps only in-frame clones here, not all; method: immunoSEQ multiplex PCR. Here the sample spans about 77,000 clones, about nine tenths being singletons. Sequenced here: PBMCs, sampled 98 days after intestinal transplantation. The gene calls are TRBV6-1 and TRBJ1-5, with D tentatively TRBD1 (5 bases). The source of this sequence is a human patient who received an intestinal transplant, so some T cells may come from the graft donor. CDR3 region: CASSEGTNQPQHF. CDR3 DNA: TGTGCCAGCAGTGAAGGGACAAATCAGCCCCAGCATTTT.